This TCR beta chain was captured in a study of OX40 agonist ivuxolimab in advanced cancers. The study in broad terms: The costimulatory receptor OX40 (CD134) was targeted by ivuxolimab, a fully human IgG2 agonistic monoclonal antibody. The monotherapy dose-escalation portion (N of about 52 patients) of the phase I ivuxolimab trial is reported in the paper. Patients were allowed to have had prior anti-PD-1, anti-PD-L1 or anti-CTLA-4 therapy, and 30% to 40% of the dose-escalation patients had been treated with checkpoint inhibitors. Intravenous ivuxolimab was administered to patients every 2 weeks at six dose levels: 0.01, 0.1, 0.3, 1.5, 3 and 10 mg/kg. Peripheral TCRbeta sequencing aimed to test whether ivuxolimab altered TCR sequence diversity and caused clonal T-cell expansion. Partial responses were achieved by three dose-escalation patients, of whom one had hepatocellular carcinoma and two had cutaneous melanoma. Of the 50 to 55 dose-escalation patients, hepatocellular carcinoma was present in about 19, melanoma in approximately 15, renal cell carcinoma in 9 and head and neck cancer in 9. A male proportion of almost 85% and a mean age of approximately 60 years, ranging from about 23 to 79, were recorded for the dose-escalation cohort. Overall study results and their limits: Low levels of normalized T-cell clonal expansion were also seen in some patients who did not respond. At doses of 0.1 to 3.0 mg/kg, clonal expansion of both CD4+ and CD8+ T cells in blood was seen between baseline and week 6. Partial responders in the 0.1-3.0 mg/kg groups had among the lowest normalized peripheral clonal expansion, especially among CD8+ T cells. Which antigens the clonally expanded peripheral T cells were specific for was not determined. After ivuxolimab, more expanded clones were found on average in CD8+ T cells than in CD4+ T cells.

Genomic DNA was extracted from sorted cells for sequencing of the TCRbeta CDR3 region. TCRbeta CDR3 regions were sequenced using the immunoSEQ Assay. Sourced from immuneACCESS, this table was stored by TCRdb with only in-frame sequences that have V and J called. A share of the clones is absent; for the studies checked, an unresolved V gene accounts for under half, and the remainder has no known explanation. The sample data list over 50,000 clones, and around 82% of these were observed just once. 4.5% to 5.5% of the sample is taken by the ten largest. Counted from cysteine to phenylalanine, this CDR3 has 14 amino acids. Only the CDR3 DNA stays, 42 bases, in frame from base 1. CDR1 and CDR2, looked up from the germline V gene, are MNHNS and SASEGT. Relative to germline, V is 0 bases shorter and J is 9 bases shorter, with 14 bases between their ends. The trial excluded patients who had a history of autoimmune disease or were on systemic immunosuppression. Peripheral blood for TCR sequencing was collected from all dose cohorts at baseline, on cycle 4 day 1, and on cycle 7 day 1. The samples were drawn from a first-in-human, open-label, multicenter phase I dose-escalation trial of ivuxolimab. The trial enrolled adults with locally advanced or metastatic head and neck squamous cell, hepatocellular, melanoma or renal cell carcinoma. CD4+ and CD8+ T cells were sorted separately from peripheral blood before TCR sequencing.

This clone was seen only a few times. Its cognate antigen has yet to be identified. Per-base quality was not reported, and no clone a single base away is much larger than it. The receptor was derived from an adult with an advanced solid tumor such as melanoma, head and neck, liver or kidney cancer. The source was CD4+ or CD8+ T cells sorted from blood, collected in a trial of the OX40 agonist ivuxolimab. The chain couples TRBV6-1 to TRBJ1-2; the D gene is unclear. The bases read TGTGCCAGCAGTGAAGCGGGTTTGGGAGGGAGCTACACCTTC. Its protein is CASSEAGLGGSYTF.